The clone carrying this T cell receptor (beta chain) was recorded once. The target antigen is unknown. These data belong to a study of cytomegalovirus exposure and HLA in healthy donors. Study in general: In an early release, HLA-typed donors contributed approximately 80 million unique TCR sequences. Of some 400 genotyped donors, 81% grouped in the Caucasian-associated ancestry cluster.

It was with 60 Vbeta and 13 Jbeta primers that the PCR ran. TCRdb's copy holds only in-frame clones and misses some; the assay was immunoSEQ multiplex PCR. The table shows about 160,000 clones, with 77% occurring only once. Per germline, CDR1 WNHNN and CDR2 SYGVQD (reference sequence). The ends were cut back, 0 bases at V and 9 bases at J, with 8 bases in the middle. The CDR3 covers 12 residues. The study, taken as a whole, reports: Data from an earlier analysis indicated that most TCR beta V segments were productive either about 87% or about 30% of the time. Excluded were some V segments that proved indistinguishable, including TRBV6-2 and TRBV6-3.

The V call is TRBV10-1, the J call TRBJ1-1, with D unclear. Sequencing was done on a sample of PBMCs. This TCR was sampled from a male donor in good health and CMV-seropositive. CDR3 DNA sequence: TGCGCCAGCAGTGAGTCCCAGGTTCAAGCTTTCTTT. It specifies CASSESQVQAFF.